This entry lists 20 T cell receptor beta chains sequenced from one sample in a study of CD8 T cells in ankylosing spondylitis. TCRdb re-analysed the 5' RACE reads in MiXCR, keeping a single row per CDR3 protein. The sample includes about 130,000 distinct CDR3 sequences, about 6.4% seen only once; the top ten take 12%. The sequencing input was blood, either unsorted or a sorted T cell fraction (not recorded which). Every receptor here comes from a male donor with ankylosing spondylitis or in good health (not recorded which).

The sample holds many counts of this clonotype. The chain employs TRBV18 and TRBJ1-2, with 9 bases fitting TRBD1. Trimming cost V 2 bases and J 0 bases; bases outside gene matches: 4. This CDR3 region has 16 residues. Germline CDR1 reads KGHSH; CDR2 reads LQKENI. The CDR3 DNA sequence: TGTGCCAGCTCACCAGGACAGGGGACGGCTAACTATGGCTACACCTTC. Its protein is CASSPGQGTANYGYTF.

This clonotype was seen repeatedly, ten times or more. The J gene is TRBJ2-7, the V gene TRBV29-1; D is uncertain. Germline-derived CDR1 and CDR2 are SQVTM and ANQGSEA. This CDR3 is 12 amino acids long. V was pared by 4 bases and J by 0 bases, with 7 bases between. The CDR3 region is CSVVGDSYEQYF. The CDR3 bases are TGCAGCGTTGTTGGGGACTCCTACGAGCAGTACTTC.

The chain recombines TRBV5-1 with TRBJ2-7; no clear D. Germline V gene sequence: CDR1 SGHRS, CDR2 YFSETQ. CDR3 length: 15 residues. Trimming took 1 base from V and 1 from J, leaving 12 bases between them. The CDR3: CASSLRFPQSYEQYF. The CDR3 DNA is TGCGCCAGCAGCTTGAGGTTCCCCCAATCCTACGAGCAGTACTTC.

This clonotype occurred many times. The J gene is TRBJ2-5, the V gene TRBV5-1, with TRBD2 as a possible D gene (6 bases). Germline V gives CDR1 SGHRS, CDR2 YFSETQ. V was clipped by 1 base and J by 5 bases, with 12 bases between them. This CDR3 comprises 14 residues. The CDR3 loop is CASSLRPSAETQYF. CDR3 nucleotide sequence: TGCGCCAGCAGCTTGCGGCCTAGCGCCGAGACCCAGTACTTC.

The table lists this clonotype with many counts. This sequence joins TRBV7-2 and TRBJ2-5; D is ambiguous. Trimming left V 2 bases short and J 7 bases short, with 11 bases between. Per the germline V gene, CDR1 is SGHTA and CDR2 is FQGNSA. The CDR3 has 13 residues. In nucleotides, the CDR3 is TGTGCCAGCAGCTTATCCCCAGCCGGGACCCAGTACTTC. It specifies CASSLSPAGTQYF.

This clonotype was counted at least ten times. The rearrangement uses TRBV19 and TRBJ2-1; no clear D gene. Trimming shortened V by 8 bases and J by 4 bases, and 6 bases separated the two germline ends. Germline assignment: CDR1 LNHDA and CDR2 SQIVND (reference sequence). This CDR3 has 11 residues. CDR3 coding DNA: TGTGCCAGTGGGGTATACAATGAGCAGTTCTTC. This gives the protein CASGVYNEQFF.

This clonotype appeared many times. The rearrangement uses TRBV20-1 and TRBJ2-7; D not certain. Germline-derived CDR1 and CDR2 are DFQATT and SNEGSKA (reference sequence). The V end lost 6 bases, the J end lost 3 bases, and 15 bases lay between the germline ends. The length of the CDR3 is 13 residues. CDR3 loop: CSALLQADYEQYF. CDR3 in DNA: TGCAGTGCCCTACTGCAGGCCGACTACGAGCAGTACTTC.

This clonotype was seen ten or more times. The J gene is TRBJ2-1, the V gene TRBV5-1, with 11 positions matching TRBD2. The CDR3 is 16 residues long. After removal of 3 bases from V and 5 bases from J, the junction contained 7 bases not matched to a gene. Germline V gene lookup returns CDR1 SGHRS and CDR2 YFSETQ. The CDR3 DNA follows: TGCGCCAGCAGCTCGCTAGCGGGAGGAGTACACAATGAGCAGTTCTTC. It is translated as CASSSLAGGVHNEQFF.

This clonotype has at least ten counts. The rearrangement uses TRBV19 and TRBJ2-1; 10 bases fit TRBD2. The CDR3 consists of 15 residues. The J segment lost 9 bases and the V segment lost 2 bases, leaving 7 bases of the junction unmatched. Germline values: CDR1 LNHDA, CDR2 SQIVND (reference sequence). CDR3 region: CASSITSGGVVEQFF. As DNA, the CDR3 is TGTGCCAGTAGTATAACCAGCGGGGGGGTCGTTGAGCAGTTCTTC.

This clonotype was counted many times. The chain has TRBV3-1 and TRBJ2-5, with D unclear. Trimming stripped 1 base from V and 5 bases from J, with 11 bases between. Germline V gene sequence: CDR1 LGHDT, CDR2 YNNKEL (reference sequence). The CDR3 sequence is 14 residues long. As DNA, the CDR3 is TGTGCCAGCAGCCAAGCGTATGACGGCGAGACCCAGTACTTC. This codes for CASSQAYDGETQYF.

In this sample, this clonotype turned up many times. The chain combines TRBV12-3 or TRBV12-4 with TRBJ1-1; no clear D gene. V was trimmed by 6 bases and J by 7 bases, leaving 9 bases between them. CDR3 length: 11 amino acids. Written as DNA, the CDR3 is TGTGCCAGCAGCCCTCAGATTGAAGCTTTCTTT. This gives the protein CASSPQIEAFF.

There are many counts of this clonotype. V is TRBV5-1 and J is TRBJ2-2, with D unclear. V gave up 0 bases and J gave up 2 bases, with 8 bases separating them. This CDR3 has 15 amino acids. The germline gives CDR1 SGHRS, CDR2 YFSETQ. The CDR3: CASSLGLKNTGELFF. For the CDR3, the DNA is TGCGCCAGCAGCTTGGGCCTGAAAAACACCGGGGAGCTGTTTTTT. Drawing the rest from reference TRBV5-1 and TRBJ2-2, the complete variable domain is KAGVTQTPRYLIKTRGQQVTLSCSPISGHRSVSWYQQTPGQGLQFLFEYFSETQRNKGNFPGRFSGRQFSNSRSEMNVSTLELGDSALYLCASSLGLKNTGELFFGEGSRLTVL.

This clonotype was seen many times. V is TRBV7-2 and J is TRBJ2-5; D not resolved. V dropped 1 base and J dropped 2 bases, with 8 bases sitting between them. This CDR3 is 14 amino acids long. Germline V gives CDR1 SGHTA, CDR2 FQGNSA. The CDR3 region has the DNA TGTGCCAGCAGCTTAGTGTGGTTACAAGAGACCCAGTACTTC. Its protein is CASSLVWLQETQYF. Combining the CDR3 with reference TRBV7-2 and TRBJ2-5 gives the whole variable domain GAGVSQSPSNKVTEKGKDVELRCDPISGHTALYWYRQSLGQGLEFLIYFQGNSAPDKSGLPSDRFSAERTGGSVSTLTIQRTQQEDSAVYLCASSLVWLQETQYFGPGTRLLVL.

This clonotype was counted at least ten times. CDR3 protein: CSARGRQGRNYEQYF. The CDR3 DNA reads TGCAGTGCTAGAGGAAGACAGGGAAGAAACTACGAGCAGTACTTC. V is TRBV20-1 and J is TRBJ2-7, with 7 bases lining up with TRBD1. This CDR3 is built from 15 residues. Per the germline V gene, CDR1 is DFQATT and CDR2 is SNEGSKA (reference sequence). After removal of 1 base from V and 3 bases from J, the junction contained 9 bases not matched to a gene.

V is TRBV20-1 and J is TRBJ1-2; D uncertain. CDR3 length equals 13 residues. Germline CDR1 is DFQATT and CDR2 is SNEGSKA (reference sequence). The V gene lost 6 bases and the J gene lost 4 bases, with 15 bases spanning the gap. The CDR3 spells CSAQPEGRYGYTF. The CDR3 DNA follows: TGCAGTGCCCAGCCCGAAGGGCGCTATGGCTACACCTTC.

This clonotype showed up many times. V is TRBV7-2 and J is TRBJ1-2, with D unclear. Germline loops: CDR1 SGHTA, CDR2 FQGNSA. This CDR3 contains 15 residues. The V and J ends lost 5 bases and 1 base respectively, with 14 bases between them. Here the CDR3 DNA reads TGTGCCAGCAGCCCCCGGGAGGCCTTTAACTATGGCTACACCTTC. This codes for CASSPREAFNYGYTF.

At least ten counts were recorded for this clonotype. V and J are TRBV29-1 and TRBJ2-2; D is undetermined. This CDR3 is built from 13 residues. V lost 3 bases and J lost 6, with 11 bases in between. Per the germline V gene, CDR1 is SQVTM and CDR2 is ANQGSEA. The CDR3 DNA follows: TGCAGCGTTGACCCTTCAGGTGCCGGGGAGCTGTTTTTT. It encodes CSVDPSGAGELFF.

This clonotype showed up many times. The chain recombines TRBV3-1 with TRBJ2-7; TRBD2 matches at 11 bases. Germline CDR1 is LGHDT and CDR2 is YNNKEL (reference sequence). V was pared by 0 bases and J by 8 bases, with 12 bases of the junction left unmatched. The CDR3 sequence is 17 residues long. CDR3 loop: CASSQELAGGPSSKQYF. The DNA for the CDR3 is TGTGCCAGCAGCCAAGAATTAGCGGGAGGGCCTAGTTCTAAGCAGTACTTC.

This clonotype was found a few times. V is TRBV20-1 and J is TRBJ2-2; possibly TRBD2 for D (5 bases). This CDR3 has 16 amino acids. V lost 1 base to trimming and J lost 3 bases, with 15 bases between them. Germline assignment: CDR1 DFQATT and CDR2 SNEGSKA (reference sequence). CDR3 nucleotide sequence: TGCAGTGCTAGAGCCCGGGATGTAAAGTACACCGGGGAGCTGTTTTTT. It codes for CSARARDVKYTGELFF.

In this sample, this clonotype turned up many times. The rearrangement links TRBV20-1 to TRBJ1-2; 8 bases are a match to TRBD1. Germline V lookup: CDR1 DFQATT, CDR2 SNEGSKA (reference sequence). V shed 4 bases and J 4 bases; nucleotides not matched to a gene: 8. The CDR3 totals 14 residues. CDR3 nucleotide sequence: TGCAGTGCTAAGCCTGGGACAGGCGGCTATGGCTACACCTTC. As protein: CSAKPGTGGYGYTF.